This TCR beta chain stems from a study of patients and donors after allogeneic stem cell transplantation. Germline V gives CDR1 MNHNS, CDR2 SASEGT. The CDR3 loop spans 13 amino acids. V dropped 2 bases and J dropped 4 bases, with 7 bases sitting between them. TCRdb analysed the RT-PCR reads with MiXCR anew, one entry per CDR3 protein. The sample gives hundreds of thousands of distinct CDR3 sequences, 14% of which show up once; 11% is in the top ten. Only a few counts were recorded for this clonotype. The sample taken for sequencing was blood, either unsorted or a sorted T cell fraction (not recorded which). The chain couples TRBV6-1 to TRBJ2-3; no firm D call. The TCR was taken from a human donor who was either an allogeneic HSCT recipient or a stem cell or donor lymphocyte infusion donor (not recorded which). It is not recorded whose cells these are; they may come from a transplant donor. The CDR3 sequence is CASSEYESDTQYF. The CDR3 nucleotides read TGTGCCAGCAGTGAATACGAGTCAGATACGCAGTATTTT.